This entry lists 14 T cell receptor beta chains sequenced from one sample in a study of blood T cells in healthy people across ages. For the second PCR, which ran for roughly 7 to 11 cycles, a sample-barcoded 5' primer and a J-beta primer mix were used. Each CDR3 protein gets one entry after TCRdb re-called the 5' RACE reads with MiXCR. The repertoire consists of over 1,200,000 distinct CDR3 sequences, with 55% to 75% occurring once and the leading ten covering over 6.5%. Sequencing input: blood. The source of these receptors is a young man in good health.

This clonotype was seen just once. This chain joins TRBV29-1 and TRBJ1-1; D not resolved. With 0 bases removed from V and 0 bases from J, the gap between germline ends came to 5 bases. The CDR3 loop spans 13 amino acids. Germline-derived CDR1 and CDR2 are SQVTM and ANQGSEA. The CDR3 protein is CSVEDHMNTEAFF. In nucleotides, the CDR3 is TGCAGCGTTGAAGATCATATGAACACTGAAGCTTTCTTT.

The table lists this clonotype with a few counts. CDR3 DNA sequence: TGTGCCAGCAGTCCCTCCGGGGGAGTAAGCACAGATACGCAGTATTTT. Translating it yields CASSPSGGVSTDTQYF. This chain uses TRBV12-3 or TRBV12-4 with TRBJ2-3, with a weak D call TRBD2 (6 bases). The CDR3 is 16 amino acids. The V end was cut by 5 bases, the J end by 0 bases, with 15 bases between.

Remarks on this clonotype: A junction end diverges from the germline sequence, so it may reflect a read error. The chain has TRBV7-9 and TRBJ2-7, with D maybe TRBD1 (5 bases). Germline CDR1 SEHNR, CDR2 FQNEAQ (reference sequence). The CDR3 is 10 amino acids. Written as DNA, the CDR3 is TGCGCCAGACAGACCTACGAGCAGTACTTC. Its translation is CARQTYEQYF.

Concerning this clonotype itself: A read error may account for a junction end that differs from germline. The gene calls are TRBV29-1 and TRBJ2-1; D call uncertain. This CDR3 spans 14 amino acids. The germline CDR1 and CDR2 sequences are SQVTM and ANQGSEA. Here the CDR3 DNA reads TGCGGCGTTGAGGAATCAGGATTCTACAATGAGCAGTTCTTC. It codes for CGVEESGFYNEQFF.

This sequence joins TRBV20-1 and TRBJ2-1; 11 positions agree with TRBD2. Trimming took 5 bases from V and 4 from J; bases not matched to a gene: 19. CDR1 is DFQATT and CDR2 is SNEGSKA in the germline V gene (reference sequence). This CDR3 is built from 19 residues. In DNA form, the CDR3 reads TGCAGTGCTGCCGGACCGGGACTAGCGGAAGAAGAGTTATACAATGAGCAGTTCTTC. Translated: CSAAGPGLAEEELYNEQFF.

J is TRBJ2-7 and V is TRBV10-3; no firm D call. V was clipped by 3 bases and J by 1 base, with 7 bases between them. Germline assignment: CDR1 ENHRY and CDR2 SYGVKD. There are 13 residues in the CDR3. CDR3 region: CAISDLGSYEQYF. The CDR3 DNA follows: TGTGCCATCAGTGATCTTGGTTCCTACGAGCAGTACTTC.

The chain carries TRBV12-3 or TRBV12-4 and TRBJ2-1; 11 bases align to TRBD2. The CDR3 extends over 17 amino acids. The V gene end was trimmed by 0 bases and the J gene end by 10 bases; junction bases not matched to a gene: 11. The CDR3 DNA follows: TGTGCCAGCAGTTTAGCGCTCGGGACTAGCGGTTCAGGGGAGCAGTTCTTC. It specifies CASSLALGTSGSGEQFF.

This clonotype was detected a few times. The chain links TRBV4-1 to TRBJ1-1; the D is unclear. V was clipped by 5 bases and J by 6 bases, with 16 bases between them. This CDR3 is built from 14 residues. Germline loops: CDR1 MGHRA, CDR2 YSYEKL. CDR3 sequence: CASSWVPPTAEAFF. CDR3 nucleotides: TGCGCCAGCAGCTGGGTCCCTCCAACCGCTGAAGCTTTCTTT.

This rearrangement joins TRBV20-1 to TRBJ2-7, with D unclear. Trimming cost V 0 bases and J 2 bases, with 8 bases left between them. Looked up from germline, CDR1 is DFQATT and CDR2 is SNEGSKA (reference sequence). The CDR3 sequence is 13 residues long. The CDR3 DNA is TGCAGTGCTAGAGAAGGGCACGCCTACGAGCAGTACTTC. Protein sequence: CSAREGHAYEQYF.

This clonotype was seen a few times. This rearrangement joins TRBV10-3 to TRBJ1-2; 10 nucleotides match TRBD1. The CDR3 covers 15 residues. Germline CDR1 is ENHRY and CDR2 is SYGVKD. V lost 2 bases to trimming and J lost 6 bases; unmatched junction nucleotides: 6. CDR3 in DNA: TGTGCCATCAGTGAGGGCAAGACAGGGGGCCATGGCTACACCTTC. Encoded protein: CAISEGKTGGHGYTF.

The rearrangement joins TRBV6-1 to TRBJ1-1; D unresolved. Germline V gene sequence: CDR1 MNHNS, CDR2 SASEGT. The CDR3 contains 11 residues. V lost 6 bases, J lost 4 bases, and 6 bases lay in between. The CDR3 loop reads CASRDATEAFF. The DNA for the CDR3 is TGTGCCAGCAGGGACGCCACTGAAGCTTTCTTT.

The CDR3 nucleotides read TGCGCCAGCAGCGACCGGACAGGGGACGAGACCCAGTACTTC. Encoded protein: CASSDRTGDETQYF. The rearrangement joins TRBV5-1 to TRBJ2-7, with 9 bases identical to TRBD1. The end of the DNA is better explained by TRBJ2-5, so the J call may be wrong. This CDR3 is built from 14 residues. Germline V gene data show CDR1 as SGHRS and CDR2 as YFSETQ.

V gene TRBV7-8 combines with J gene TRBJ2-3; 7 bases match TRBD2. Unmatched junction bases numbered 4, after V lost 4 bases and J lost 0 bases. The length of the CDR3 is 15 residues. Germline loops: CDR1 SGHVS, CDR2 FQNEAQ. CDR3: CASSSRDYSTDTQYF. DNA of the CDR3: TGTGCCAGCAGCTCCCGGGACTATAGCACAGATACGCAGTATTTT.

The CDR3 reads CASSYSVRQGWTEAFF. The CDR3 coding sequence is TGTGCCAGCAGTTACAGCGTCCGACAGGGGTGGACTGAAGCTTTCTTT. The chain has TRBV6-2 or TRBV6-3 and TRBJ1-1, with 8 positions matching TRBD1. CDR1 and CDR2 (germline): MNHEY, SVGEGT. Losses at the gene ends were 2 bases for V and 5 bases for J; bases not matched to a gene: 10. The length of the CDR3 is 16 residues.